This entry is about one T cell receptor (beta chain). This record comes from a study of T cell responses to AZD1222 COVID-19 vaccine. The protocol was immunoSEQ multiplex PCR, while the TCRdb copy is restricted to in-frame clones and leaves out a portion. The sample records more than 120,000 clones, almost 95% being singletons. This CDR3 is 16 amino acids long. V dropped 6 bases and J dropped 4; count of bases not matched to a gene: 13. The germline gives CDR1 SGHTA, CDR2 FQGNSA. The sample in question was peripheral blood, obtained 28 days after the second AZD1222 dose. V usage is TRBV7-2 and J usage is TRBJ1-2; TRBD1 agrees at 8 bases. The clonotype comes from an adult who received the AZD1222 COVID-19 vaccine. The CDR3 reads CASSLNGGQGLYGYTF. Here the CDR3 DNA reads TGTGCCAGCAGTCTCAATGGCGGACAGGGACTCTATGGCTACACCTTC.